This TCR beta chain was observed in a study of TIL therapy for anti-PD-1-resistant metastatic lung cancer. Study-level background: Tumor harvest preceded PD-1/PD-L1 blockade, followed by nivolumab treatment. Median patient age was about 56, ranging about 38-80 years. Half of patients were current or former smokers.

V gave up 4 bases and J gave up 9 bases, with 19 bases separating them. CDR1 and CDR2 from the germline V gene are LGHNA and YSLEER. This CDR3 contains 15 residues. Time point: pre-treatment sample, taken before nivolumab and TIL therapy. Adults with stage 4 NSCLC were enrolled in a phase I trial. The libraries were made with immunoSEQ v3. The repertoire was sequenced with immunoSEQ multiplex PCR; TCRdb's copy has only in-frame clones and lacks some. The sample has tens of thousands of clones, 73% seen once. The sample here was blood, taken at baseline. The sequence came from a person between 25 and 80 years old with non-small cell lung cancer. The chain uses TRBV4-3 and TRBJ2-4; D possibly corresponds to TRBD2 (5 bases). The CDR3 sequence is CASSPGVRGISIQYF. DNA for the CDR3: TGCGCCAGCAGCCCAGGAGTTCGAGGGATTAGCATTCAGTACTTC.